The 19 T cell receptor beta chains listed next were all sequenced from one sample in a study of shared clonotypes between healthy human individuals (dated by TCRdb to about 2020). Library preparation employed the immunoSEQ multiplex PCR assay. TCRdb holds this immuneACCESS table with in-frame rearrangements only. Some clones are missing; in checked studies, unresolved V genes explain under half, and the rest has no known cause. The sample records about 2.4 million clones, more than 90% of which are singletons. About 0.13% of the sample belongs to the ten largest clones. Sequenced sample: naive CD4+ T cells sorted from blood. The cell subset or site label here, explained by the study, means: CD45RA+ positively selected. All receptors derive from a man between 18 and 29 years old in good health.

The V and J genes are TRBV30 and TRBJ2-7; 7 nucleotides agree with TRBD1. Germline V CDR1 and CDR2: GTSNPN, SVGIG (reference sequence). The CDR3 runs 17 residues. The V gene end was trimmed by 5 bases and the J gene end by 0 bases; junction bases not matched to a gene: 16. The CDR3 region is CAWCRGQTSSVSYEQYF. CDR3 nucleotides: TGTGCCTGGTGTAGGGGACAGACCTCATCCGTCTCCTACGAGCAGTACTTC. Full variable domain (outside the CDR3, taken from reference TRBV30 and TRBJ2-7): SQTIHQWPATLVQPVGSPLSLECTVEGTSNPNLYWYRQAAGRGLQLLFYSVGIGQISSEVPQNLSASRPQDRQFILSSKKLLLSDSGFYLCAWCRGQTSSVSYEQYFGPGTRLTVT.

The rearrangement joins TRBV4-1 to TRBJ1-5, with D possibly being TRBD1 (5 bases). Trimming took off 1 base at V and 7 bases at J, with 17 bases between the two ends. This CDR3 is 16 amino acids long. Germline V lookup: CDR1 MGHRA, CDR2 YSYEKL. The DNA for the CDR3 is TGCGCCAGCAGCCAAGCCTTTTCGGCGGAGGGGCAGCCCCAGCATTTT. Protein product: CASSQAFSAEGQPQHF.

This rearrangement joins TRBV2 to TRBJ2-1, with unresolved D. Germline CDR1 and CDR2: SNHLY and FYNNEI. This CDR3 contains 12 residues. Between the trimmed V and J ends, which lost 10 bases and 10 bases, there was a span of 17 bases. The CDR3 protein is CAISLAGGEQFF. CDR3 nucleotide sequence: TGTGCCATTTCATTAGCCGGCGGAGAGCAGTTCTTC.

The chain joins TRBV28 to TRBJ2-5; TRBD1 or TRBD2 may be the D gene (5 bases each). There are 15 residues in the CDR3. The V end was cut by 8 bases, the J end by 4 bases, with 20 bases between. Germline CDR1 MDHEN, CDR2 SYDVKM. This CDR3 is CASQLIGGLGETQYF. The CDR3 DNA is TGTGCCAGCCAACTGATTGGGGGTTTAGGAGAGACCCAGTACTTC.

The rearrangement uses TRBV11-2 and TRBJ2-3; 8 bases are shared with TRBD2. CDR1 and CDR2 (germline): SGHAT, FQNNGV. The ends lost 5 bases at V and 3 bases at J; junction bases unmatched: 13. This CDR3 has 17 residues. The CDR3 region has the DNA TGTGCCAGCAGCCCAAGGCTTGTTAGCGGGGTTACAGATACGCAGTATTTT. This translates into CASSPRLVSGVTDTQYF.

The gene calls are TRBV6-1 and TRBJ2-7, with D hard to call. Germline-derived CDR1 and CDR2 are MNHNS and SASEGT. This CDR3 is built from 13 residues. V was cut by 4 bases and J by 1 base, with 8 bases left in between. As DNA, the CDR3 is TGTGCCAGCAGTGCTCAGGCATCCTACGAGCAGTACTTC. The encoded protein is CASSAQASYEQYF.

For the CDR3, the DNA is TGTGCCAGCAGCAAAAGCCCCCCTGGGACAGGTGGCTATGGCTACACCTTC. Residues: CASSKSPPGTGGYGYTF. The rearrangement uses TRBV11-2 and TRBJ1-2, with 8 bases that match TRBD1. The V and J ends lost 5 bases and 4 bases, in that order; junction bases with no gene match: 15. Germline loops: CDR1 SGHAT, CDR2 FQNNGV. CDR3 size: 17 residues.

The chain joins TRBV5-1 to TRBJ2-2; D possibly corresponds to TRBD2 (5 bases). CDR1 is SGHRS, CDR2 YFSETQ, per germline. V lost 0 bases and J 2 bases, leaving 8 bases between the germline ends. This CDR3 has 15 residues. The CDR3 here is CASSLGEINTGELFF. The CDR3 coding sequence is TGCGCCAGCAGCTTGGGGGAGATAAACACCGGGGAGCTGTTTTTT.

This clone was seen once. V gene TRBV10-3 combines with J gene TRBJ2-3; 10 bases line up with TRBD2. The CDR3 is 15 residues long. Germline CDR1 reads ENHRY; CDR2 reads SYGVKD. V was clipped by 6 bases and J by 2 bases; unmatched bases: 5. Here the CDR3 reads CAISPTSGLTDTQYF. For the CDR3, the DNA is TGTGCCATCAGCCCGACTAGCGGGCTCACAGATACGCAGTATTTT.

CDR3 DNA sequence: TGCGCCAGCAGCCAAGTACCTAGGTACAATGAGCAGTTCTTC. It encodes CASSQVPRYNEQFF. The chain couples TRBV4-3 to TRBJ2-1; D is unresolved. Germline CDR1 reads LGHNA; CDR2 reads YSLEER. The CDR3 contains 14 residues. V was trimmed by 1 base and J by 4 bases, leaving 8 bases between them.

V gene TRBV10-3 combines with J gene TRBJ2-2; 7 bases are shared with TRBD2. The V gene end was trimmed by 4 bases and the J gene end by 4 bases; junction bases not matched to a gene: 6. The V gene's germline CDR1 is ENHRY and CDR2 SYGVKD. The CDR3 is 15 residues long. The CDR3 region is CAISGAGSGTGELFF. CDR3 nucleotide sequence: TGTGCCATCAGTGGAGCGGGAAGTGGCACCGGGGAGCTGTTTTTT.

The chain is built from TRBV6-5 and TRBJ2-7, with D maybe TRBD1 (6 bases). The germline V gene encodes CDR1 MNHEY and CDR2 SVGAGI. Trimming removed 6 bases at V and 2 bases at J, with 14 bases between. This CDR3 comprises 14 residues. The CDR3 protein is CASSRTTGPYEQYF. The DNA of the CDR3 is TGTGCCAGCAGCCGCACAACAGGGCCCTACGAGCAGTACTTC.

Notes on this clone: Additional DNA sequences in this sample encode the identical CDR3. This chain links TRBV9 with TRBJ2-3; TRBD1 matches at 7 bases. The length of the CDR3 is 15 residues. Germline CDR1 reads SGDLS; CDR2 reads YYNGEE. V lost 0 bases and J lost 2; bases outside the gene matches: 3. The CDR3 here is CASSVVGGDTDTQYF. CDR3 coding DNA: TGTGCCAGCAGCGTAGTAGGGGGCGACACAGATACGCAGTATTTT.

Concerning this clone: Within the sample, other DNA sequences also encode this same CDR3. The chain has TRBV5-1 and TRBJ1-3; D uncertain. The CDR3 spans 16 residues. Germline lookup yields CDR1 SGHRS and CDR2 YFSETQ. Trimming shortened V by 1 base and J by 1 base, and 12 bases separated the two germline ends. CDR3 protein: CASSLTATGSGNTIYF. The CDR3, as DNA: TGCGCCAGCAGCTTGACAGCAACGGGGTCTGGAAACACCATATATTTT.

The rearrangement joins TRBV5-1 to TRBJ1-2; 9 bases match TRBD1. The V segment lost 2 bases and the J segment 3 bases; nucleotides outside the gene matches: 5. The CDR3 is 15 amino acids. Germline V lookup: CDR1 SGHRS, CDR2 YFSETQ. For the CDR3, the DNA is TGCGCCAGCAGCTTAACAGGGGGCGCGGACTATGGCTACACCTTC. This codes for CASSLTGGADYGYTF.

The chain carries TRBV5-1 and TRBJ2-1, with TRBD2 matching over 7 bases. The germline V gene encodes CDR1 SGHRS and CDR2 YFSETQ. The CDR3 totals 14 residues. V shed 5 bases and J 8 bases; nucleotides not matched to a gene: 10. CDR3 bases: TGCGCCAGCAGGGAAGGCCGGGGGGACGATGAGCAGTTCTTC. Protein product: CASREGRGDDEQFF.

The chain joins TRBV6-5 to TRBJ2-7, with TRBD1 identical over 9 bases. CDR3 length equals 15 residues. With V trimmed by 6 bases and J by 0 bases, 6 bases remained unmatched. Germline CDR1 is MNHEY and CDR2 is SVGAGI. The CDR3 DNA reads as TGTGCCAGCAGAAAAGGACAGGGGCCCTCCTACGAGCAGTACTTC. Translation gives CASRKGQGPSYEQYF.

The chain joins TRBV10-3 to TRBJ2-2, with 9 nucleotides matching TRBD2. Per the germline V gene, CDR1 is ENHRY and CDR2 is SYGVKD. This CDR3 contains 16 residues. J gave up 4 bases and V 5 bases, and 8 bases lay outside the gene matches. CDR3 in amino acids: CAISRGRGGPTGELFF. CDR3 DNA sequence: TGTGCCATCAGTAGGGGGCGGGGGGGCCCCACCGGGGAGCTGTTTTTT.

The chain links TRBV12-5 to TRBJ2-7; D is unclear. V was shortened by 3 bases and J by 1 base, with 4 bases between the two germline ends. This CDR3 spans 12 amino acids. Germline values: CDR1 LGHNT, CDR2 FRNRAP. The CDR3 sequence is CASGFGSYEQYF. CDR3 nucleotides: TGTGCTAGTGGTTTTGGTTCCTACGAGCAGTACTTC.